These 10 T cell receptor beta chains originate from one sample sequenced in a study of identical twins. TCRdb independently ran MiXCR on the 5' RACE reads; one entry per CDR3 protein. The sample carries some 1,700,000 distinct CDR3 sequences, under 35% recorded once. The sequenced material came from cord blood. These receptors were taken from a newborn girl in good health.

The sample holds many counts of this clonotype. CDR3 loop: CASSPLGYEQYF. CDR3 DNA: TGTGCCAGCTCACCACTGGGCTACGAGCAGTACTTC. The rearrangement links TRBV18 to TRBJ2-7; D not resolved. The germline V gene encodes CDR1 KGHSH and CDR2 LQKENI. The CDR3 sequence is 12 residues long. V lost 1 base, J lost 3 bases, and 4 bases lay in between.

The CDR3 sequence: CASSLAPGVGVQETQYF. CDR3 coding DNA: TGCGCCAGCAGCTTGGCCCCAGGCGTGGGAGTACAAGAGACCCAGTACTTC. The rearrangement joins TRBV5-1 to TRBJ2-5; D perhaps matches TRBD2 (5 bases). The CDR3 spans 17 residues. Trimming removed 0 bases from V and 2 bases from J, with 17 bases in between. Germline values: CDR1 SGHRS, CDR2 YFSETQ.

The rearrangement uses TRBV5-5 and TRBJ2-1; D ambiguous. CDR1 SGHKS and CDR2 YYEKEE come from the germline V gene (reference sequence). The CDR3 spans 16 residues. The V end lost 1 base, the J end lost 13 bases, and 24 bases lay between the germline ends. The CDR3: CASSLLVGQTQETQFF. CDR3 coding DNA: TGTGCCAGCAGCTTGTTGGTTGGTCAGACTCAAGAGACCCAGTTCTTC.

The CDR3 nucleotides are TGCAGTGCTAGTTTTCACTGGCGGGCCAATGAGCAGTTCTTC. This encodes CSASFHWRANEQFF. The chain employs TRBV20-1 and TRBJ2-1, with D possibly matching TRBD2 (5 bases). Germline V CDR1 and CDR2: DFQATT, SNEGSKA (reference sequence). V gave up 3 bases and J gave up 6 bases, with 15 bases separating them. The CDR3 has 14 amino acids.

The chain has TRBV28 and TRBJ2-5, with D perhaps matching TRBD2 (5 bases). This CDR3 region has 12 residues. Germline V gene data show CDR1 as MDHEN and CDR2 as SYDVKM. Trimming took 2 bases from V and 11 from J, leaving 12 bases between them. The CDR3 DNA sequence: TGTGCCAGCAGTTTAATGCGGGCAGTGCAGTACTTC. As protein: CASSLMRAVQYF.

CDR3 region: CAVTPGLGRYEQYF. The CDR3 nucleotides are TGTGCCGTCACCCCGGGACTAGGACGGTACGAGCAGTACTTC. The chain has TRBV10-3 and TRBJ2-5; 8 nucleotides agree with TRBD2. The J call may be mistaken, given a closer DNA end match to TRBJ2-7. The CDR3 is 14 amino acids. Per the germline V gene, CDR1 is ENHRY and CDR2 is SYGVKD.

The sample holds a few counts of this clonotype. The chain employs TRBV3-1 and TRBJ1-2; 12 bases are shared with TRBD1. The CDR3 length is 15 residues. The J segment lost 7 bases and the V segment lost 0 bases, leaving 3 bases of the junction unmatched. CDR1 is LGHDT and CDR2 is YNNKEL in the germline V gene (reference sequence). CDR3 residues: CASSQEGQGASGYTF. Here the CDR3 DNA reads TGTGCCAGCAGCCAAGAGGGACAGGGGGCTAGTGGCTACACCTTC.

The chain uses TRBV28 and TRBJ1-6; no clear D gene. Deletions cut 6 bases from V and 7 bases from J, with 16 bases between. Germline CDR1 reads MDHEN; CDR2 reads SYDVKM. The CDR3 is 15 amino acids. CDR3 in amino acids: CASSRNHTRNSPLHF. CDR3 nucleotide sequence: TGTGCCAGCAGCCGAAATCACACCCGGAATTCACCCCTCCACTTT. Full variable domain (remainder filled in from reference TRBV28 and TRBJ1-6): DVKVTQSSRYLVKRTGEKVFLECVQDMDHENMFWYRQDPGLGLRLIYFSYDVKMKEKGDIPEGYSVSREKKERFSLILESASTNQTSMYLCASSRNHTRNSPLHFGNGTRLTVT.

V usage is TRBV5-1 and J usage is TRBJ2-1; 10 nucleotides line up with TRBD2. With the DNA end fitting TRBJ2-7 better, the J assignment may be wrong. CDR1 and CDR2 from the germline V gene are SGHRS and YFSETQ. The CDR3 is 14 amino acids. Written as DNA, the CDR3 is TGCGCCAGCAGCTTTATAACTAGCGGGAATGAGCAGTACTTC. This gives the protein CASSFITSGNEQYF.

V gene TRBV7-2 combines with J gene TRBJ2-2; no reliable D call. The CDR3 covers 15 residues. Germline-derived CDR1 and CDR2 are SGHTA and FQGNSA. V was trimmed by 2 bases and J by 0 bases, leaving 7 bases between them. The CDR3 DNA reads TGTGCCAGCAGCTTAATCCGGACGAACACCGGGGAGCTGTTTTTT. It yields the protein CASSLIRTNTGELFF. Together with reference TRBV7-2 and TRBJ2-2, the CDR3 gives the full variable domain: GAGVSQSPSNKVTEKGKDVELRCDPISGHTALYWYRQSLGQGLEFLIYFQGNSAPDKSGLPSDRFSAERTGGSVSTLTIQRTQQEDSAVYLCASSLIRTNTGELFFGEGSRLTVL.